Listed below are T cell receptor beta chains from one sample, sequenced in a study of blood T cell repertoires in COVID-19. Some clones are missing from TCRdb's copy, which holds only in-frame ones; the method was immunoSEQ multiplex PCR. The profile covers about 80,000 clones, with roughly 87% appearing a single time and 6.5% to 8.5% taken by the ten largest. Sequenced input: peripheral blood. These receptors came from a man younger than 40 with acute or convalescent COVID-19. CDR3s include the opening cysteine and the closing phenylalanine or tryptophan. The D gene is left open where the match is weak. Clone size is given for some rows only: seen once, a few or many times, or a class if the clone is expanded.

clone size,J gene,D gene,V gene,CDR3 DNA,CDR3 protein
.,TRBJ1-1,TRBD1,TRBV7-9,TGTGCCAGCAGCTTAGCGACAGGGGACACTGAAGCTTTCTTT,CASSLATGDTEAFF
once,TRBJ2-6,.,TRBV19,TGTGCCAGTAGTAGGGTTCAGGGAGGAAGCGCCTCTGGGGCCAACGTCCTGACTTTC,CASSRVQGGSASGANVLTF
.,TRBJ1-4,.,TRBV18,TGTGCCAGCTCACCAAACAGAGTTAATGAAAAACTGTTTTTT,CASSPNRVNEKLFF
.,TRBJ2-3,.,TRBV15,TGTGCCACCAGCCCAGGGGTACAGAGTTTCTCAGATACGCAGTATTTT,CATSPGVQSFSDTQYF
.,TRBJ1-5,.,TRBV24-1,TGTGCCACCAGTGACCAGGGACACAATAGCAATCAGCCCCAGCATTTT,CATSDQGHNSNQPQHF
.,TRBJ2-5,.,TRBV9,TGTGCCAGCAGCGCGAGAGGAGGGAGCCTCGAGACCCAGTACTTC,CASSARGGSLETQYF
.,TRBJ1-1,.,TRBV10-3,TGTGCCATCAGTGAAGGGGCTGCCCTAGCTTTCTTT,CAISEGAALAFF
.,TRBJ1-2,TRBD1,TRBV19,TGTGCCAGTAGTAGAGGACAGGGCTCCAGAATCTATGGTGGCTACACCTTC,CASSRGQGSRIYGGYTF
.,TRBJ2-2,TRBD2,TRBV11-2,TGTGCCAGCAGCTTTCGTCCTAGCGGGAGGGCGGGCACCGGGGAGCTGTTTTTT,CASSFRPSGRAGTGELFF
.,TRBJ2-1,TRBD2,TRBV4-3,TGCGCCAGCAGCAGAGCAGCGGGAGGGAACAATGAGCAGTTCTTC,CASSRAAGGNNEQFF
.,TRBJ2-6,.,TRBV30,TGTGCCTGGAGGAGCATTACTGGGGCCAACGTCCTGACTTTC,CAWRSITGANVLTF
.,TRBJ2-2,TRBD2,TRBV19,TGTGCCAGTAGTTCGAGCGGGGGCGGGTACACCGGGGAGCTGTTTTTT,CASSSSGGGYTGELFF
.,TRBJ1-2,TRBD1,TRBV24-1,TGTGCCACCAGTGATAGCAGGACAGGGCTCTATGGCTACACCTTC,CATSDSRTGLYGYTF
.,TRBJ1-5,TRBD1,TRBV28,TGTGCCAGCAGTTTAGGGGTAGGGGGCGTTAATCAGCCCCAGCATTTT,CASSLGVGGVNQPQHF
.,TRBJ1-5,.,TRBV28,TGTGCCAGCAGTTCGGGACGGCTAGGAGGGAGTGGCAATCAGCCCCAGCATTTT,CASSSGRLGGSGNQPQHF
.,TRBJ2-7,TRBD2,TRBV5-6,TGTGCCAGCAGCCTGTCGGCTAGCGGATACGAGCAGTACTTC,CASSLSASGYEQYF
few,TRBJ1-4,TRBD1,TRBV19,TGTGCCAGCCGGGACAGGGGGTCCGGGGGTGAAAAACTGTTTTTT,CASRDRGSGGEKLFF
.,TRBJ2-5,TRBD2,TRBV7-2,TGTGCCAGCAGCTCTCGCGGGAGTGGGGAGACCCAGTACTTC,CASSSRGSGETQYF
.,TRBJ2-1,TRBD1,TRBV11-1,TGTGCCAGCAGAATAGACAGGGATCGCACAAATGAGCAGTTCTTC,CASRIDRDRTNEQFF
.,TRBJ2-1,TRBD2,TRBV2,TGTGCCAGCAGTGTTGCTAGCGGGAGAATAAATGAGCAGTTCTTC,CASSVASGRINEQFF
.,TRBJ2-7,.,TRBV27,TGTGCCAGCAGTTTAGGACCGCAGGGAAGCTACGAGCAGTACTTC,CASSLGPQGSYEQYF
.,TRBJ1-2,.,TRBV5-1,TGCGCCAGCGGGAGGGATTTTTATGGCTACACCTTC,CASGRDFYGYTF
.,TRBJ2-4,.,TRBV25-1,TGTGCCAGCAGTACCACGGGGTCCCACGTCGGGAACATTCAGTACTTC,CASSTTGSHVGNIQYF
.,TRBJ2-3,TRBD1,TRBV7-9,TGTGCCAGCAGCCGACAGGGGAGCGCGGATTTT,CASSRQGSADF
.,TRBJ2-1,.,TRBV27,TGTGCCAGCAGTCCCCTCGGGGTCATTTACAATGAGCAGTTCTTC,CASSPLGVIYNEQFF
.,TRBJ2-1,.,TRBV7-3,TGTGCCAGCAGCCGAACAGGGCGAGAGGGGGATGAGCAGTTCTTC,CASSRTGREGDEQFF